The 30 T cell receptor beta chains listed next were all sequenced from one sample in a study of T cell responses to AZD1222 COVID-19 vaccine. Only in-frame clones appear in the TCRdb table, and some are missing; sequencing was by immunoSEQ multiplex PCR. The sample contains fewer than 200,000 clones, 80% to 95% of which appear only once. Sequenced material: peripheral blood, taken on day 0 of AZD1222 vaccination. The receptors here all came from an adult in good health.

This clone has only a few counts. The rearrangement joins TRBV30 to TRBJ1-2; the D gene is possibly TRBD1 (5 bases). Looked up from germline, CDR1 is GTSNPN and CDR2 is SVGIG (reference sequence). This CDR3 is built from 13 residues. The germline V and J ends were trimmed by 4 bases and 4 bases, with 13 bases remaining between them. CDR3 DNA: TGTGCCTGGACCCCCGCAGGGACCTATGGCTACACCTTC. Translation: CAWTPAGTYGYTF.

This chain uses TRBV3-1 (or the pseudogene TRBV3-2) with TRBJ2-1, with 8 bases lining up with TRBD2. Looked up from germline, CDR1 is LGHDT and CDR2 is YNNKEL (reference sequence). The V segment lost 1 base and the J segment 7 bases; nucleotides outside the gene matches: 12. This CDR3 contains 17 residues. CDR3 in amino acids: CASSQVGTRASGNEQFF. CDR3 sequence (DNA): TGTGCCAGCAGCCAAGTTGGGACTAGGGCTTCGGGTAATGAGCAGTTCTTC.

The rearrangement uses TRBV6-1 and TRBJ2-7; 8 bases fit TRBD2. This CDR3 has 15 amino acids. Germline-derived CDR1 and CDR2 are MNHNS and SASEGT. V shed 3 bases, J shed 0 bases, and the junction held 4 bases outside the gene matches. DNA of the CDR3: TGTGCCAGCAGTGATATCGGGGGGGTCTCCTACGAGCAGTACTTC. Translating gives CASSDIGGVSYEQYF.

The gene calls are TRBV30 and TRBJ2-3, with TRBD1 identical over 9 bases. Germline V gives CDR1 GTSNPN, CDR2 SVGIG (reference sequence). The trim removed 5 bases at V and 6 bases at J, leaving 9 bases unmatched. CDR3 length equals 14 residues. CDR3 sequence (DNA): TGTGCCTGGGGGGACAGGGAGGTGTGGGATACGCAGTATTTT. It codes for CAWGDREVWDTQYF. The full variable domain, completed using reference TRBV30 and TRBJ2-3, is SQTIHQWPATLVQPVGSPLSLECTVEGTSNPNLYWYRQAAGRGLQLLFYSVGIGQISSEVPQNLSASRPQDRQFILSSKKLLLSDSGFYLCAWGDREVWDTQYFGPGTRLTVL.

DNA of the CDR3: TGTGCCAGCAGTGACAGGGGCAGAGGGAAGTCTGGCTACACCTTC. This encodes CASSDRGRGKSGYTF. The chain is built from TRBV6-4 and TRBJ1-2, with TRBD1 as a possible D gene (5 bases). V was pared by 2 bases and J by 7 bases, with 17 bases between. The CDR3 contains 15 residues. Germline V CDR1 and CDR2: MRHNA, SNTAGT.

This clone was recorded a few times. V and J are TRBV18 and TRBJ1-5; 9 nucleotides line up with TRBD1. The CDR3 covers 16 residues. Germline V gene lookup returns CDR1 KGHSH and CDR2 LQKENI. J lost 5 bases, V lost 3 bases, and 8 bases had no gene match. The CDR3 protein is CASSPGQGRSDQPQHF. CDR3 DNA: TGTGCCAGCTCACCCGGACAGGGGAGATCTGATCAGCCCCAGCATTTT.

The chain links TRBV5-1 to TRBJ2-1; D perhaps matches TRBD2 (6 bases). The CDR3 consists of 13 residues. Trimming left V 4 bases short and J 3 bases short, with 8 bases between. Germline values: CDR1 SGHRS, CDR2 YFSETQ. The CDR3 DNA reads TGCGCCAGCAGCCTGGGACTCTACAATGAGCAGTTCTTC. Encoded protein: CASSLGLYNEQFF.

This chain connects TRBV6-1 to TRBJ1-2, with TRBD1 matching over 9 bases. Trimming cost V 3 bases and J 6 bases; bases outside gene matches: 14. Germline lookup yields CDR1 MNHNS and CDR2 SASEGT. The CDR3 has 17 amino acids. The CDR3 spells CASSEAPLRQGGDGYTF. In nucleotides, the CDR3 is TGTGCCAGCAGTGAGGCCCCTCTTCGACAGGGGGGAGATGGCTACACCTTC.

V is TRBV7-2 and J is TRBJ1-4; tentatively, D is TRBD1 (6 bases). Germline loops: CDR1 SGHTA, CDR2 FQGNSA. The V end was cut by 5 bases, the J end by 3 bases, with 13 bases between. The CDR3 extends over 15 amino acids. CDR3 protein: CASSMTGTPNEKLFF. The DNA for the CDR3 is TGTGCCAGCAGCATGACCGGGACACCTAATGAAAAACTGTTTTTT.

This clone is a singleton in its sample. The chain employs TRBV5-1 and TRBJ1-2, with D possibly TRBD1 on 6 matching bases. The CDR3 is 14 amino acids. Germline lookup yields CDR1 SGHRS and CDR2 YFSETQ. The V end lost 2 bases, the J end lost 1 base, and 9 bases lay between the germline ends. CDR3 in amino acids: CASSLGGINYGYTF. The CDR3 bases are TGCGCCAGCAGCTTAGGGGGGATTAACTATGGCTACACCTTC.

The V gene is TRBV12-3 or TRBV12-4, the J gene TRBJ1-5; D unclear. Trimming removed 7 bases at V and 1 base at J, with 5 bases between. This CDR3 is 12 amino acids long. The CDR3 DNA reads TGTGCCAGCAAGGCCAGCAATCAGCCCCAGCATTTT. Translation gives CASKASNQPQHF.

The gene calls are TRBV12-3 or TRBV12-4 and TRBJ1-2; no definite D call. The CDR3 length is 12 residues. Trimming left V 6 bases short and J 8 bases short, with 13 bases between. CDR3 DNA sequence: TGTGCCAGCAGGCATCTCTCGGGGGGCTACACCTTC. This gives the protein CASRHLSGGYTF.

The chain has TRBV2 and TRBJ1-2, with 12 bases matching TRBD1. The CDR3 is 17 amino acids. V lost 2 bases to trimming and J lost 4 bases; unmatched junction nucleotides: 8. Germline lookup yields CDR1 SNHLY and CDR2 FYNNEI. Here the CDR3 reads CASSEKGTGGPSYGYTF. In DNA, the CDR3 is TGTGCCAGCAGTGAAAAGGGGACAGGGGGCCCTTCCTATGGCTACACCTTC.

This clone came up once. This chain connects TRBV19 to TRBJ1-1; perhaps TRBD1 as D (6 bases). The CDR3 covers 15 residues. Trimming stripped 6 bases from V and 3 bases from J, with 17 bases between. The germline gives CDR1 LNHDA, CDR2 SQIVND (reference sequence). The CDR3 region has the DNA TGTGCCAGTAGAAAGGAGGGGACATTATACACTGAAGCTTTCTTT. Protein product: CASRKEGTLYTEAFF. The variable domain in full, completed from reference TRBV19 and TRBJ1-1, reads DGGITQSPKYLFRKEGQNVTLSCEQNLNHDAMYWYRQDPGQGLRLIYYSQIVNDFQKGDIAEGYSVSREKKESFPLTVTSAQKNPTAFYLCASRKEGTLYTEAFFGQGTRLTVV.

The J gene is TRBJ2-2, the V gene TRBV7-9; 9 bases fit TRBD2. This CDR3 is 17 amino acids long. Trimming removed 6 bases from V and 4 bases from J; junction bases left unmatched: 12. From germline, CDR1 is SEHNR and CDR2 FQNEAQ (reference sequence). Written as DNA, the CDR3 is TGTGCCAGCAGATCCCCCGTGGTAGCGGGAGCCACCGGGGAGCTGTTTTTT. Residues: CASRSPVVAGATGELFF. Filled out from reference TRBV7-9 and TRBJ2-2, the complete variable domain reads DTGVSQNPRHKITKRGQNVTFRCDPISEHNRLYWYRQTLGQGPEFLTYFQNEAQLEKSRLLSDRFSAERPKGSFSTLEIQRTEQGDSAMYLCASRSPVVAGATGELFFGEGSRLTVL.

The sample holds one count of this clone. The rearrangement links TRBV6-5 to TRBJ1-1; D is unresolved. The CDR3 consists of 14 residues. Germline CDR1 is MNHEY and CDR2 is SVGAGI. The V and J ends lost 0 bases and 8 bases respectively, with 13 bases between them. In DNA form, the CDR3 reads TGTGCCAGCAGTTACTCCCAGGTCGCCCCCGAAGCTTTCTTT. It specifies CASSYSQVAPEAFF.

The chain joins TRBV29-1 to TRBJ2-2; the D call may be TRBD1 or TRBD2 (5 bases each). CDR3 length: 14 residues. Deletions cut 4 bases from V and 1 base from J, with 10 bases between. Germline loops: CDR1 SQVTM, CDR2 ANQGSEA. CDR3 region: CSVAPGRNTGELFF. The CDR3 coding sequence is TGCAGCGTTGCCCCGGGACGGAACACCGGGGAGCTGTTTTTT.

The V call is TRBV9, the J call TRBJ2-1; D remains unclear. V was shortened by 0 bases and J by 5 bases, with 9 bases between the two germline ends. Germline V CDR1 and CDR2: SGDLS, YYNGEE. The CDR3 is 14 amino acids. Here the CDR3 DNA reads TGTGCCAGCAGCGTAGGGGGAATCAACAATGAGCAGTTCTTC. Amino acid sequence: CASSVGGINNEQFF.

The rearrangement joins TRBV11-1 to TRBJ1-1, with TRBD1 matching over 10 bases. The CDR3 sequence is 16 residues long. Germline CDR1 and CDR2: SGHAT and FQDESV (reference sequence). V lost 3 bases to trimming and J lost 1 base; unmatched junction nucleotides: 5. The CDR3 DNA reads as TGTGCCAGCAGCTTCCCGACAGGGGGCAAGAACACTGAAGCTTTCTTT. This encodes CASSFPTGGKNTEAFF.

The chain combines TRBV6-5 with TRBJ1-6; D may be TRBD1 (6 bases). In germline, CDR1 is MNHEY, CDR2 SVGAGI. The V end was cut by 2 bases, the J end by 5 bases, with 7 bases between. There are 14 residues in the CDR3. The DNA of the CDR3 is TGTGCCAGCAGTTACGCAGGGGATAATTCACCCCTCCACTTT. Translated: CASSYAGDNSPLHF.

The chain combines TRBV7-9 with TRBJ2-1; D tentatively fits TRBD1 or TRBD2 (6 bases each). V lost 1 base and J 5 bases, leaving 15 bases between the germline ends. Germline V lookup: CDR1 SEHNR, CDR2 FQNEAQ (reference sequence). The CDR3 runs to 16 residues. CDR3 sequence (DNA): TGTGCCAGCAGCTTAGGGAGGGGGGACCCCAACAATGAGCAGTTCTTC. The encoded protein is CASSLGRGDPNNEQFF.

The chain is built from TRBV30 and TRBJ2-1; maybe TRBD1 (7 bases). Per germline, CDR1 GTSNPN and CDR2 SVGIG (reference sequence). CDR3 size: 15 residues. The V end was cut by 3 bases, the J end by 2 bases, with 14 bases between. The CDR3 is CAWRTQGGTYNEQFF. The CDR3 DNA sequence: TGTGCCTGGAGGACTCAGGGGGGTACCTACAATGAGCAGTTCTTC.

The V gene is TRBV5-8, the J gene TRBJ2-3; 9 positions match TRBD1. The CDR3 length is 15 residues. The V and J ends lost 4 bases and 4 bases, in that order; junction bases with no gene match: 7. Germline-derived CDR1 and CDR2 are SGHTS and YDEGEE. The CDR3: CASSLGQGDADTQYF. Here the CDR3 DNA reads TGTGCCAGCAGCCTGGGACAGGGTGACGCAGATACGCAGTATTTT.

V and J are TRBV6-4 and TRBJ1-1, with D possibly TRBD1 on 6 matching bases. In germline, CDR1 is MRHNA, CDR2 SNTAGT. The CDR3 covers 13 residues. Deletions cut 3 bases from V and 1 base from J, with 6 bases between. The CDR3 protein is CASSEQGNTEAFF. The CDR3 region has the DNA TGTGCCAGCAGTGAACAGGGGAACACTGAAGCTTTCTTT.

A single count supports this clone. V is TRBV5-4 and J is TRBJ1-4, with D possibly being TRBD1 (5 bases). Germline values: CDR1 SGHNT, CDR2 YYREEE (reference sequence). The CDR3 runs 16 residues. Between the trimmed V and J ends, which lost 4 bases and 3 bases, there was a span of 16 bases. The CDR3 DNA follows: TGTGCCAGCAGCCTACGAGGGGCGGGCCCTAATGAAAAACTGTTTTTT. It is translated as CASSLRGAGPNEKLFF.

This clone came up a few times. V is TRBV14 and J is TRBJ1-1, with 8 bases identical to TRBD1. Germline V gene sequence: CDR1 SGHDN, CDR2 FVKESK. Trimming took 3 bases from V and 5 from J; bases not matched to a gene: 8. This CDR3 is built from 15 residues. This CDR3 reads CASSHRGRGMTEAFF. In DNA, the CDR3 is TGTGCCAGCAGCCACAGGGGGCGGGGGATGACTGAAGCTTTCTTT.

CDR3 sequence reads: CASSPDYQETQYF. The DNA of the CDR3 is TGTGCCAGCAGTCCGGACTACCAAGAGACCCAGTACTTC. V is TRBV2 and J is TRBJ2-5; perhaps TRBD2 as D (5 bases). The germline gives CDR1 SNHLY, CDR2 FYNNEI. V lost 5 bases, J lost 0 bases, and 7 bases lay in between. This CDR3 region has 13 residues.

V and J are TRBV7-2 and TRBJ1-5; possible D gene TRBD1, 6 bases. From germline, CDR1 is SGHTA and CDR2 FQGNSA. This CDR3 region has 15 residues. V was shortened by 4 bases and J by 9 bases, with 19 bases between the two germline ends. This CDR3 is CASSSQQGGVRPQHF. The CDR3, as DNA: TGTGCCAGCAGCTCACAACAGGGAGGTGTGAGGCCCCAGCATTTT.

The rearrangement joins TRBV12-3 or TRBV12-4 to TRBJ1-2; D remains ambiguous. The CDR3 has 12 residues. V gave up 3 bases and J gave up 8 bases, with 10 bases separating them. CDR3 protein: CASSFLGNGYTF. Here the CDR3 DNA reads TGTGCCAGCAGTTTTTTGGGAAACGGCTACACCTTC.

The chain carries TRBV6-5 and TRBJ2-1; the match to TRBD2 covers 8 bases. Germline CDR1 reads MNHEY; CDR2 reads SVGAGI. The V segment lost 6 bases and the J segment 3 bases; nucleotides outside the gene matches: 4. The CDR3 loop spans 14 amino acids. The CDR3 DNA is TGTGCCAGCAGCCCGGGAGGGGTCTACAATGAGCAGTTCTTC. It yields the protein CASSPGGVYNEQFF.